The source of this T cell receptor (beta chain) is a study of cytomegalovirus exposure and HLA in healthy donors. Study-wide points: A subsequent analysis found that TCR clusters from the first cohort also tended to co-occur in the approximately 130 validation repertoires, with around 94% of cluster scores above 0. Most TCR sequences were uncommon, yet certain public TCRs appeared in many donors. Researchers catalogued about 160 TCR beta chains as cytomegalovirus-associated.

The CDR3 covers 14 residues. V lost 3 bases to trimming and J lost 4 bases, with 11 bases between them. Germline loops: CDR1 SGHRS, CDR2 YFSETQ. Separation from the roughly 680-subject first cohort characterized the 120-subject validation cohort, to which the donors belonged. In regard to this clone: Its antigen is unknown.

Clones were read by immunoSEQ multiplex PCR, and TCRdb kept only the in-frame ones, dropping some. The repertoire includes roughly 80,000 clones, approximately 94% of them detected once, and approximately 3.6% sits in the top ten. The sample was PBMCs. V gene TRBV5-1 combines with J gene TRBJ1-5; D might be TRBD1 (6 bases). The receptor was isolated from a woman aged 18-29 years in good health and CMV-seropositive. Here the CDR3 DNA reads TGCGCCAGCAGCTACGGGACAAATAATCAGCCCCAGCATTTT. Translating it yields CASSYGTNNQPQHF.